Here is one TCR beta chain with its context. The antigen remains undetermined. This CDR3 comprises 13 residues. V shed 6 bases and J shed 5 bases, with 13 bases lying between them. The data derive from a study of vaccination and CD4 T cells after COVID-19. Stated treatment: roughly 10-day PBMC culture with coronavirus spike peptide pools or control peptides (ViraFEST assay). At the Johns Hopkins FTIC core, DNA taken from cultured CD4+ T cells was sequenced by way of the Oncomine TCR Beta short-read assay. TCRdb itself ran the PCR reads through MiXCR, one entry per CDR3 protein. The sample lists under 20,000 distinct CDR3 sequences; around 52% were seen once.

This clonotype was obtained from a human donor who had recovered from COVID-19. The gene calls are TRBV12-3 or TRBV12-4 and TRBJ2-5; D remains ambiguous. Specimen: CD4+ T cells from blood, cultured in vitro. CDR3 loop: CASSPSGYETQYF. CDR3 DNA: TGTGCCAGCAGCCCCAGTGGGTACGAGACCCAGTACTTC.